A selection of T cell receptor beta chains follows, all from one sample in a study of control samples from healthy donors and cancer patients. Assay used: immunoSEQ multiplex PCR; TCRdb lists only in-frame clones, some missing. Here the sample spans 160,000 or so clones, approximately 94% being singletons. The sample taken for sequencing was blood. Source of these receptors: a woman between 40 and 50 years old in good health. CDR3s include the opening cysteine and the closing phenylalanine or tryptophan. Expanded clones get a size class; other rows say once, few or many, or leave the size out.

TRBJ2-1,once,TRBV3-1/TRBV3-2,CASSQDLTGTYNEQFF
TRBJ1-6,.,TRBV11-2,CASSSGQRSNSPLHF
TRBJ2-5,.,TRBV5-1,CASSLESGRETQYF
TRBJ1-4,.,TRBV4-1,CASSKTGPWTNEKLFF
TRBJ2-1,.,TRBV6-2/TRBV6-3,CASSYWVRGNEQFF
TRBJ1-2,.,TRBV5-1,CASTIGTSDYGYTF
TRBJ2-5,.,TRBV4-1,CASSQEKGLAGGPRQETQYF
TRBJ1-1,.,TRBV30,CAWSSLRGRWTEAFF
TRBJ1-2,.,TRBV6-1,CASSDAQTLTGTALGYTF
TRBJ1-2,.,TRBV14,CASSHEGQGIDGYTF
TRBJ1-4,.,TRBV6-1,CASSDLLELFF
TRBJ2-1,.,TRBV4-3,CASSQDASLRSEQFF
TRBJ1-4,.,TRBV5-6,CASSISGQGARFF
TRBJ1-1,few,TRBV30,CAWVQENTEAFF
TRBJ2-3,once,TRBV3-1/TRBV3-2,CASSHQDTQYF
TRBJ1-2,.,TRBV4-1,CASSQEIRTLGGYTF
TRBJ2-7,.,TRBV19,CASGDRSASEQYF
TRBJ1-3,.,TRBV7-2,CASSLEGRVNTIYF
TRBJ1-1,.,TRBV3-1/TRBV3-2,CASVFQGAAEAFF
TRBJ2-3,.,TRBV7-2,CASSVDRRTDTQYF
TRBJ2-1,.,TRBV4-1,CASSQVPGTSGSPYNEQFF
TRBJ2-6,.,TRBV5-6,CASSLISAGAGANVLTF
TRBJ1-4,.,TRBV7-2,CASSADRNNEKLFF
TRBJ2-7,.,TRBV19,CASSTRSLAYEQYF
TRBJ1-1,.,TRBV5-6,CASSGGTGVPYTEAFF
TRBJ2-4,.,TRBV5-6,CASSLWGWLDVLAKNIQYF
TRBJ2-7,.,TRBV5-1,CASSFTLAGGPYYEQYF
TRBJ1-5,.,TRBV2,CASSEANQPQHF
TRBJ1-1,.,TRBV7-8,CASSLDRLSEAFF
TRBJ1-1,.,TRBV2,CASSEGRGPEAFF
TRBJ1-6,.,TRBV4-3,CASSQDKRGDSPLHF
TRBJ1-5,.,TRBV6-5,CASSSDRDFRQPQHF
TRBJ1-4,.,TRBV28,CASTTGVNEKLFF
TRBJ1-6,.,TRBV6-5,CASMRGVYNSPLHF
TRBJ1-4,.,TRBV9,CASSRSGLGVLGEKLFF
TRBJ2-7,few,TRBV30,CAWSPGQSYEQYF
TRBJ1-4,.,TRBV30,CAWSVGLQGAEKLFF